The 4 T cell receptor beta chains below all came from one sample that was sequenced in a study of tumor-infiltrating lymphocytes in primary liver carcinoma. Both blood RNA, taken from unsorted whole blood, and germline DNA were extracted. Constant-region priming of 500 to 550 ng total RNA yielded TCR beta cDNA. Slightly modified ARM-PCR served as the procedure for the TCR beta libraries. These libraries came from three rounds of nested multiplex PCR. In the first two PCR rounds, TRBV1-TRBV30 forward primers were paired with a C-beta reverse primer, and each round lasted roughly 9 cycles. TCRdb re-called the multiplex PCR reads with MiXCR, one entry per CDR3 protein. The sample contains a few hundred thousand distinct CDR3 sequences, about three fifths of which appear only once. The sequenced material came from peripheral blood. The receptors derive from a woman aged 25 to 39 with primary liver carcinoma and hepatitis B virus infection.

Comments on this clonotype: Just one base apart from a much larger clone, this may be a read error. The V and J genes are TRBV6-5 and TRBJ2-1; D not resolved. Germline V gene data show CDR1 as MNHEY and CDR2 as SVGAGI. This CDR3 region has 12 residues. CDR3 DNA sequence: TGTGCCAACAGTAGGTCAAACAATGAGCAGTTCTTC. It yields the protein CANSRSNNEQFF.

In this sample, this clonotype turned up a few times. This may be a read error, as it is one base from a much larger clone. V usage is TRBV29-1 and J usage is TRBJ2-3; no reliable D call. CDR1 SQVTM and CDR2 ANQGSEA come from the germline V gene. The CDR3 extends over 14 amino acids. V was shortened by 5 bases and J by 0 bases, with 12 bases between the two germline ends. The CDR3 bases are TGCAGCGTTATTACGGGCCTAAGCACAGATACGCAGTATTTT. Translating gives CSVITGLSTDTQYF.

Details on this clonotype: A read error may explain this, as a much larger clone is one base away. This rearrangement joins TRBV29-1 to TRBJ2-1; 13 nucleotides agree with TRBD2. Germline V lookup: CDR1 SQVTM, CDR2 ANQGSEA. The CDR3 is 16 amino acids. Trimming removed 4 bases from V and 5 bases from J; junction bases left unmatched: 8. The CDR3 reads CSVVGGLAGSHNEQFF. In DNA form, the CDR3 reads TGCAGCGTTGTGGGGGGACTAGCGGGGTCCCACAATGAGCAGTTCTTC.

The sample holds many counts of this clonotype. The V call is TRBV11-2, the J call TRBJ2-7, with 9 bases that match TRBD1. Germline V gene sequence: CDR1 SGHAT, CDR2 FQNNGV. J gave up 1 base and V 5 bases, and 3 bases lay outside the gene matches. The CDR3 is 14 amino acids. CDR3 nucleotide sequence: TGTGCCAGCAGCCACGGGACAGGGTCCTACGAGCAGTACTTC. This sequence encodes CASSHGTGSYEQYF.